This TCR beta chain appears in the sequencing data of a study of glioma-infiltrating T cells. The iRepertoire nested amplicon-rescue multiplex PCR amplified TCR alpha and beta CDR3s from RNA. In TCRdb, the multiplex PCR reads were re-called with MiXCR into one record per CDR3 protein. Among fewer than 110,000 distinct CDR3 sequences listed, about 30% were seen once. Sequences were obtained from glioma tissue, nonneoplastic brain tissue, or PBMCs (not recorded which). This TCR derives from a human donor with low-grade glioma or glioblastoma, undergoing nonglioma brain surgery, or in good health (not recorded which).

CDR3 in DNA: TGTGCCAGCAGCAAGGGACAGTTCTATGGCTACACCTTC. Amino acids: CASSKGQFYGYTF. The chain joins TRBV12-3 or TRBV12-4 to TRBJ1-2; TRBD1 agrees at 7 bases. V lost 6 bases and J lost 4; bases outside the gene matches: 5. The CDR3 spans 13 residues.